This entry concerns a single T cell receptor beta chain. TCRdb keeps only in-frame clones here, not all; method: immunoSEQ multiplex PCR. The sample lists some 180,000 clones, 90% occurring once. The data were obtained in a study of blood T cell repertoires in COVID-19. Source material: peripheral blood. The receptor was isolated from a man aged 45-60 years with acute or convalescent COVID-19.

CDR3 amino acids: CAWGRLMSETQYF. Written as DNA, the CDR3 is TGTGCCTGGGGACGCCTAATGAGTGAGACCCAGTACTTC. The V call is TRBV30, the J call TRBJ2-5; D unclear. The germline V gene has CDR1 GTSNPN and CDR2 SVGIG (reference sequence). With 5 bases removed from V and 5 bases from J, the gap between germline ends came to 15 bases. This CDR3 is built from 13 residues.